These 5 T cell receptor beta chains came from one sample sequenced in a study of blood T cell repertoires in COVID-19. Sequencing was performed with immunoSEQ multiplex PCR; in TCRdb, only in-frame clones are kept and a portion is missing. The table records roughly 140,000 clones, approximately 85% of them present only once. Sequencing input: peripheral blood. The receptors stem from a woman in her sixties or seventies with COVID-19, enrolled during active disease.

The chain carries TRBV4-2 and TRBJ1-3; D gene uncertain. Germline V CDR1 and CDR2: LGHNA, YNFKEQ. The CDR3 is made up of 13 amino acids. The V gene lost 1 base and the J gene lost 4 bases, with 5 bases spanning the gap. The CDR3 loop is CASSQVLGNTIYF. Here the CDR3 DNA reads TGTGCCAGCAGCCAAGTCTTGGGAAACACCATATATTTT.

The V call is TRBV19, the J call TRBJ1-2, with D maybe TRBD1 (5 bases). V was trimmed by 3 bases and J by 4 bases, leaving 9 bases between them. This CDR3 is built from 13 residues. Germline CDR1 and CDR2: LNHDA and SQIVND (reference sequence). This CDR3 is CASSIDRIYGYTF. DNA for the CDR3: TGTGCCAGTAGTATTGACAGAATCTATGGCTACACCTTC.

The V call is TRBV30, the J call TRBJ1-2, with D unresolved. CDR1 and CDR2 (germline): GTSNPN, SVGIG (reference sequence). With 0 bases removed from V and 8 bases from J, the gap between germline ends came to 16 bases. CDR3 length equals 14 residues. CDR3 amino acids: CAWSVRGEAWGYTF. The CDR3 nucleotides are TGTGCCTGGAGTGTACGGGGAGAGGCCTGGGGCTACACCTTC.

J is TRBJ1-5 and V is TRBV19; TRBD1 matches 8 bases. Germline assignment: CDR1 LNHDA and CDR2 SQIVND (reference sequence). V lost 10 bases and J lost 2; bases outside the gene matches: 10. This CDR3 comprises 15 residues. For the CDR3, the DNA is TGTGCCACCCTCCCGGACAGGGTGGGCAATCAGCCCCAGCATTTT. Its translation: CATLPDRVGNQPQHF.

The V and J genes are TRBV10-2 and TRBJ1-2; 10 nucleotides match TRBD1. Germline lookup yields CDR1 WSHSY and CDR2 SAAADI. V lost 6 bases to trimming and J lost 3 bases; unmatched junction nucleotides: 7. CDR3 length: 15 amino acids. The CDR3 DNA is TGCGCCAGCAGGGATCCCGGGACAGGGGACTATGGCTACACCTTC. Protein product: CASRDPGTGDYGYTF.